A selection of T cell receptor beta chains follows, all from one sample in a study of vaccination and CD4 T cells after COVID-19. TCRdb ran MiXCR on the PCR reads and lists one entry per CDR3 protein. This repertoire shows roughly 20,000 distinct CDR3 sequences, about half found once; its top ten account for 2% to 3%. These receptors' targets are unknown. This specimen was CD4+ T cells from blood, cultured in vitro, taken after SARS-CoV-2 vaccination. Source of these receptors: a human donor who had recovered from COVID-19. Each CDR3 is given with its conserved first and last residue. Each record gives: clone size, D gene, J gene, V gene, CDR3 protein, CDR3 DNA. A D gene is named only where the DNA matches it firmly. The size entry is marked missing in some rows and otherwise reads once, few, many or a size class.

size: .; D: .; J: TRBJ2-7; V: TRBV14; CDR3: CASSQDHGEQYF; DNA: TGTGCCAGCAGCCAAGATCACGGAGAGCAGTACTTC
size: .; D: .; J: TRBJ1-3; V: TRBV7-9; CDR3: CASSLAGGTIYF; DNA: TGTGCCAGCAGCTTAGCGGGGGGCACCATATATTTT
size: few; D: .; J: TRBJ1-1; V: TRBV7-2; CDR3: CASSPWAGLVSTEAFF; DNA: TGTGCCAGCAGCCCCTGGGCAGGGTTGGTGAGCACTGAAGCTTTCTTT
size: .; D: .; J: TRBJ2-7; V: TRBV7-2; CDR3: CASSPGQGREQYF; DNA: TGTGCCAGCAGCCCAGGGCAGGGTAGGGAGCAGTACTTC
size: .; D: TRBD2; J: TRBJ2-7; V: TRBV7-2; CDR3: CASSPGTRNLEQYF; DNA: TGTGCCAGCAGCCCCGGGACTAGGAATTTAGAGCAGTACTTC
size: few; D: .; J: TRBJ1-5; V: TRBV7-2; CDR3: CASSLAGVGISNQPQHF; DNA: TGTGCCAGCAGCTTAGCGGGGGTGGGGATTAGCAATCAGCCCCAGCATTTT
size: .; D: TRBD2; J: TRBJ2-1; V: TRBV20-1; CDR3: CSALSITSGGATYNEQFF; DNA: TGCAGTGCTCTTAGCATAACTAGCGGGGGGGCCACTTACAATGAGCAGTTCTTC
size: .; D: .; J: TRBJ1-3; V: TRBV28; CDR3: CASSSPLSGNTIYF; DNA: TGTGCCAGCAGTTCCCCCCTCTCTGGAAACACCATATATTTT
size: .; D: .; J: TRBJ2-5; V: TRBV15; CDR3: CATSSGTQGTWETQYF; DNA: TGTGCCACCAGCAGTGGAACACAGGGGACTTGGGAGACCCAGTACTTC
size: .; D: TRBD1; J: TRBJ1-6; V: TRBV6-2/TRBV6-3; CDR3: CASSFDRGNSPLHF; DNA: TGTGCCAGCAGTTTCGACAGGGGGAATTCACCCCTCCACTTT
size: few; D: .; J: TRBJ1-2; V: TRBV6-1; CDR3: CASSDRDLLRGGYTF; DNA: TGTGCCAGCAGTGACAGGGATCTCCTCAGGGGTGGCTACACCTTC
size: .; D: .; J: TRBJ2-5; V: TRBV6-5; CDR3: CASSYGETQYF; DNA: TGTGCCAGCAGTTACGGGGAGACCCAGTACTTC
size: .; D: .; J: TRBJ1-1; V: TRBV20-1; CDR3: CSVRGRNTEAFF; DNA: TGCAGTGTCCGGGGCCGAAACACTGAAGCTTTCTTT
size: few; D: .; J: TRBJ2-4; V: TRBV20-1; CDR3: CSARETGAKNIQYF; DNA: TGCAGTGCTAGAGAGACCGGGGCCAAAAACATTCAGTACTTC
size: .; D: .; J: TRBJ1-2; V: TRBV28; CDR3: CASSLTANYGYTF; DNA: TGTGCCAGCAGTTTAACGGCAAACTATGGCTACACCTTC
size: .; D: .; J: TRBJ1-2; V: TRBV28; CDR3: CATTGQASWNGYTF; DNA: TGTGCCACCACAGGGCAGGCCAGTTGGAATGGCTACACCTTC
size: .; D: .; J: TRBJ1-2; V: TRBV7-2; CDR3: CASSLAGSMENYGYTF; DNA: TGTGCCAGCAGCTTAGCAGGGTCCATGGAGAACTATGGCTACACCTTC
size: few; D: .; J: TRBJ1-2; V: TRBV6-1; CDR3: CASSLAESRLNYGYTF; DNA: TGTGCCAGCAGTCTTGCAGAGTCCAGACTTAACTATGGCTACACCTTC
size: few; D: TRBD1; J: TRBJ2-1; V: TRBV7-6; CDR3: CASSIQFTGGTEQFF; DNA: TGTGCCAGCAGCATTCAATTTACAGGGGGCACTGAGCAGTTCTTC
size: .; D: .; J: TRBJ2-7; V: TRBV7-2; CDR3: CASSLGPSSYEQYF; DNA: TGTGCCAGCAGCTTAGGCCCTAGCTCCTACGAGCAGTACTTC
size: .; D: .; J: TRBJ2-2; V: TRBV24-1; CDR3: CATSDPTRDSSNTGELFF; DNA: TGTGCCACCAGTGACCCCACCCGGGACTCCTCGAACACCGGGGAGCTGTTTTTT
size: few; D: .; J: TRBJ2-5; V: TRBV20-1; CDR3: CSASRPGSPGQLGAQYF; DNA: TGCAGTGCTAGTAGGCCCGGGTCCCCTGGTCAATTAGGGGCCCAGTACTTC
size: few; D: TRBD2; J: TRBJ2-7; V: TRBV6-2/TRBV6-3; CDR3: CATFPAGRGEQYF; DNA: TGTGCCACGTTCCCAGCGGGAAGGGGCGAGCAGTACTTC
size: .; D: .; J: TRBJ2-2; V: TRBV24-1; CDR3: CATSDFNPERTGELFF; DNA: TGTGCCACCAGTGATTTTAACCCCGAGAGGACCGGGGAGCTGTTTTTT
size: .; D: .; J: TRBJ2-5; V: TRBV28; CDR3: CASRGPAKLKYQETQYF; DNA: TGTGCCAGCAGGGGACCCGCCAAGCTCAAGTACCAAGAGACCCAGTACTTC
size: .; D: .; J: TRBJ2-3; V: TRBV7-3; CDR3: CASSEEARTDTQYF; DNA: TGTGCCAGCAGCGAAGAGGCTCGCACAGATACGCAGTATTTT
size: .; D: .; J: TRBJ2-7; V: TRBV20-1; CDR3: CSAESGWGEQYF; DNA: TGCAGTGCAGAATCAGGGTGGGGCGAGCAGTACTTC
size: .; D: TRBD1; J: TRBJ1-5; V: TRBV6-1; CDR3: CAISRDRDQPQHF; DNA: TGTGCCATCAGTAGGGACAGGGATCAGCCCCAGCATTTT
size: .; D: .; J: TRBJ1-1; V: TRBV6-1; CDR3: CATRAPTEAFF; DNA: TGTGCCACCAGGGCACCGACTGAAGCTTTCTTT
size: .; D: TRBD1; J: TRBJ1-6; V: TRBV6-5; CDR3: CASSYSKLRSGQGGSPLHF; DNA: TGTGCCAGCAGTTACTCGAAGTTACGGTCGGGACAGGGAGGTTCACCCCTCCACTTT
size: .; D: .; J: TRBJ2-7; V: TRBV6-1; CDR3: CASSDPGHISSYEQYF; DNA: TGTGCCAGCAGTGACCCAGGACACATTTCTTCCTACGAGCAGTACTTC
size: .; D: TRBD1; J: TRBJ1-6; V: TRBV27; CDR3: CASSSFRQGASYNSPLHF; DNA: TGTGCCAGCAGTTCTTTCCGGCAGGGGGCTTCCTATAATTCACCCCTCCACTTT
size: .; D: .; J: TRBJ1-6; V: TRBV5-4; CDR3: CASSLETVRDSPLHF; DNA: TGTGCCAGCAGCTTGGAGACAGTAAGGGACTCACCCCTCCACTTT
size: few; D: .; J: TRBJ2-5; V: TRBV29-1; CDR3: CSAVTTYRQETQYF; DNA: TGCAGCGCCGTGACAACTTATCGCCAAGAGACCCAGTACTTC
size: few; D: .; J: TRBJ1-6; V: TRBV11-2; CDR3: CASSPGPISPLHF; DNA: TGTGCCAGCAGCCCCGGACCTATTTCACCCCTCCACTTT
size: once; D: .; J: TRBJ2-5; V: TRBV6-1; CDR3: CASSDRALLETQYF; DNA: TGTGCCAGCAGTGACAGGGCCCTATTAGAGACCCAGTACTTC
size: .; D: .; J: TRBJ1-2; V: TRBV10-2; CDR3: CASSESGQHYGYTF; DNA: TGCGCCAGCAGTGAGAGCGGACAGCACTATGGCTACACCTTC
size: .; D: .; J: TRBJ2-3; V: TRBV20-1; CDR3: CSAIRQDKGTDTQYF; DNA: TGCAGTGCTATCAGACAGGACAAGGGCACAGATACGCAGTATTTT
size: .; D: .; J: TRBJ2-7; V: TRBV9; CDR3: CASSPDGSWNYEQYF; DNA: TGTGCCAGCAGCCCGGACGGATCCTGGAACTACGAGCAGTACTTC
size: .; D: TRBD1; J: TRBJ1-1; V: TRBV12-3/TRBV12-4; CDR3: CASTSTGGGTEAFF; DNA: TGTGCCAGCACCTCCACAGGGGGCGGCACTGAAGCTTTCTTT
size: .; D: .; J: TRBJ1-1; V: TRBV7-2; CDR3: CASSSRTDGMNTEAFF; DNA: TGTGCCAGCAGCTCCAGGACAGACGGAATGAACACTGAAGCTTTCTTT
size: .; D: .; J: TRBJ1-1; V: TRBV6-1; CDR3: CASRTRTDGNREAFF; DNA: TGTGCCAGCCGAACCCGGACGGACGGGAACCGTGAAGCTTTCTTT
size: .; D: .; J: TRBJ1-2; V: TRBV19; CDR3: CASTDPRNPFYGYTF; DNA: TGTGCCAGTACTGATCCCAGGAACCCCTTCTATGGCTACACCTTC
size: .; D: .; J: TRBJ1-2; V: TRBV28; CDR3: CASTPTGAGYGCTF; DNA: TGTGCCAGCACCCCCACCGGGGCTGGCTATGGCTGCACCTTC
size: .; D: TRBD1; J: TRBJ1-2; V: TRBV19; CDR3: CASSISTDRGYGYTF; DNA: TGTGCCAGTAGTATCTCCACCGACAGGGGTTATGGCTACACCTTC
size: .; D: TRBD2; J: TRBJ2-3; V: TRBV6-9; CDR3: CASSYCSCAGVSDTQYF; DNA: TGTGCCAGCAGTTATTGTTCTTGTGCGGGAGTCTCAGATACGCAGTATTTT
size: .; D: .; J: TRBJ1-2; V: TRBV7-8; CDR3: CASSLGVSLNYGYTF; DNA: TGTGCCAGCAGCTTAGGCGTCAGCCTGAACTATGGCTACACCTTC
size: few; D: .; J: TRBJ1-2; V: TRBV6-2/TRBV6-3; CDR3: CASRSSGVDIYYGYTF; DNA: TGTGCCAGCAGGTCGTCTGGGGTAGACATATACTATGGCTACACCTTC
size: .; D: TRBD1; J: TRBJ1-5; V: TRBV2; CDR3: CASSAQGARSNQPQHF; DNA: TGTGCCAGCAGCGCTCAGGGGGCGAGAAGCAATCAGCCCCAGCATTTT
size: .; D: TRBD2; J: TRBJ2-1; V: TRBV7-6; CDR3: CASSSVVAGSYNEQFF; DNA: TGTGCCAGCAGCTCCGTTGTAGCGGGGAGCTACAATGAGCAGTTCTTC
size: .; D: .; J: TRBJ1-2; V: TRBV5-1; CDR3: CASSPDRSNYGYTF; DNA: TGCGCCAGCTCACCGGACAGATCTAACTATGGCTACACCTTC
size: .; D: .; J: TRBJ1-5; V: TRBV4-2; CDR3: CASSQDLGQNQPQHF; DNA: TGTGCCAGCAGCCAAGATCTCGGACAGAATCAGCCCCAGCATTTT
size: few; D: .; J: TRBJ2-7; V: TRBV7-8; CDR3: CASSPTSYEQYF; DNA: TGTGCCAGCAGCCCGACCTCTTACGAGCAGTACTTC
size: .; D: .; J: TRBJ1-2; V: TRBV20-1; CDR3: CSARVREGGYTF; DNA: TGCAGTGCTAGAGTGCGAGAGGGTGGCTACACCTTC
size: .; D: TRBD1; J: TRBJ2-7; V: TRBV6-1; CDR3: CASRGGDRGTYEQYF; DNA: TGTGCCAGCAGAGGGGGGGACAGGGGGACCTACGAGCAGTACTTC
size: .; D: TRBD2; J: TRBJ2-5; V: TRBV20-1; CDR3: CSARILAGGVHETQYF; DNA: TGCAGTGCTAGAATTCTAGCGGGAGGTGTACACGAGACCCAGTACTTC
size: .; D: .; J: TRBJ1-5; V: TRBV7-2; CDR3: CASSLGVQPQHF; DNA: TGTGCCAGCAGCTTAGGGGTTCAGCCCCAGCATTTT
size: .; D: .; J: TRBJ1-2; V: TRBV20-1; CDR3: CSARLGVDGYTF; DNA: TGCAGTGCTAGATTGGGGGTGGATGGCTACACCTTC
size: .; D: .; J: TRBJ2-7; V: TRBV7-2; CDR3: CASSANRISYEQYF; DNA: TGTGCCAGCAGCGCCAACAGGATCTCCTACGAGCAGTACTTC